This T cell receptor (beta chain) emerged from a study of beta chain features in type 1 diabetes. Germline loops: CDR1 SGHTS, CDR2 YDEGEE. The CDR3 contains 11 residues. Deletions cut 4 bases from V and 11 bases from J, with 12 bases between. Expressed TCRB transcripts were sequenced after all isolated RNA was converted to cDNA. TCRdb's table, derived via immunoSEQ multiplex PCR, lists solely in-frame clones and lacks some. The repertoire holds 860,000 or so clones, with 15% to 20% as singletons. Input material: naive CD4+ T cells from blood. The receptor comes from a woman aged 18-30 years in good health. V gene TRBV5-8 combines with J gene TRBJ1-1; a weak D match, TRBD1 (5 bases). The CDR3 DNA reads TGTGCCAGCAGCCCGCCAGGGTCGGCTTTCTTT. Translated: CASSPPGSAFF.